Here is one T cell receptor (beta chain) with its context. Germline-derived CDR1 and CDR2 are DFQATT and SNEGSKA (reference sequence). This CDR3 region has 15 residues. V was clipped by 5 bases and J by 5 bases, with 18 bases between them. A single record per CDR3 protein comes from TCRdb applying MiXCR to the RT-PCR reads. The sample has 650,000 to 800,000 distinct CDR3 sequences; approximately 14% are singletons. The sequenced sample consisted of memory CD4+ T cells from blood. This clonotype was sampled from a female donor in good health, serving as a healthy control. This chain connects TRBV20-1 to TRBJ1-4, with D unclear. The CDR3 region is CSAALAGRRNEKLFF. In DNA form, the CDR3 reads TGCAGTGCTGCCCTCGCCGGCAGGCGGAATGAAAAACTGTTTTTT.